These 17 T cell receptor beta chains were sequenced from one sample in a study of CD8+CD57+ T cells in acquired aplastic anemia. Sequenced patients had shown CD8+CD57+ cell expansion by flow cytometry. TCR beta VDJ and CDR3 profiling used genomic DNA as template. Via MiXCR, TCRdb re-called the reads, giving one row per CDR3 protein. The repertoire has hundreds of thousands of distinct CDR3 sequences, roughly 45% of them found once; the top ten carry just under 20%. The specimen sequenced was sorted CD4+, CD8+, or CD8+CD57+ T cells (not recorded which) from PBMCs. The receptor source for this set is a human donor with aplastic anemia.

This chain joins TRBV20-1 and TRBJ2-7; TRBD2 aligns across 8 bases. Germline loops: CDR1 DFQATT, CDR2 SNEGSKA (reference sequence). The CDR3 contains 15 residues. With 3 bases clipped from V and 2 bases from J, the junction kept 9 bases outside the gene matches. CDR3 sequence: CSASTTRAGAYEQYF. For the CDR3, the DNA is TGCAGTGCTAGTACTACACGAGCGGGGGCCTACGAGCAGTACTTC.

The CDR3 loop is CASSYSISGGADGELFF. In nucleotides, the CDR3 is TGTGCCAGCAGTTACTCGATTAGCGGGGGGGCGGACGGGGAGCTGTTTTTT. This sequence joins TRBV6-5 and TRBJ2-2; 11 bases fit TRBD2. Germline CDR1 and CDR2: MNHEY and SVGAGI. V shed 0 bases and J 7 bases; nucleotides not matched to a gene: 7. The CDR3 covers 17 residues.

V usage is TRBV2 and J usage is TRBJ2-7, with D perhaps TRBD1 (6 bases). CDR1 is SNHLY, CDR2 FYNNEI, per germline. Trimming shortened V by 1 base and J by 0 bases, and 10 bases separated the two germline ends. CDR3 length: 15 amino acids. The CDR3 bases are TGTGCCAGCAGTGAAGAGAGAGGGGGCTCCTACGAGCAGTACTTC. This translates into CASSEERGGSYEQYF.

The rearrangement uses TRBV9 and TRBJ1-6; tentatively, D is TRBD1 (5 bases). Looked up from germline, CDR1 is SGDLS and CDR2 is YYNGEE. This CDR3 region has 15 residues. The V end was cut by 0 bases, the J end by 10 bases, with 14 bases between. The CDR3 loop reads CASSVEVSGSSPLHF. The CDR3, as DNA: TGTGCCAGCAGCGTAGAGGTGTCAGGGTCATCACCCCTCCACTTT. The full variable domain, its missing parts supplied by reference TRBV9 and TRBJ1-6, is DSGVTQTPKHLITATGQRVTLRCSPRSGDLSVYWYQQSLDQGLQFLIQYYNGEERAKGNILERFSAQQFPDLHSELNLSSLELGDSALYFCASSVEVSGSSPLHFGNGTRLTVT.

The genes are TRBV15 and TRBJ1-4; D not certain. The CDR3 totals 15 residues. With 0 bases removed from V and 8 bases from J, the gap between germline ends came to 13 bases. The germline V gene encodes CDR1 LNHNV and CDR2 YYDKDF (reference sequence). CDR3 sequence reads: CATSRERSRYEKLFF. DNA of the CDR3: TGTGCCACCAGCAGAGAACGAAGCAGATACGAAAAACTGTTTTTT. The full variable domain, in which reference TRBV15 and TRBJ1-4 provide the parts outside the CDR3, is DAMVIQNPRYQVTQFGKPVTLSCSQTLNHNVMYWYQQKSSQAPKLLFHYYDKDFNNEADTPDNFQSRRPNTSFCFLDIRSPGLGDTAMYLCATSRERSRYEKLFFGSGTQLSVL.

The chain combines TRBV9 with TRBJ2-7; TRBD1 agrees at 9 bases. V was clipped by 7 bases and J by 2 bases; unmatched bases: 13. This CDR3 is 16 amino acids long. Germline CDR1 reads SGDLS; CDR2 reads YYNGEE. Here the CDR3 DNA reads TGTGCCAGCTCCCCCACCGGGGGACAGGGTACCTACGAGCAGTACTTC. Amino acids: CASSPTGGQGTYEQYF.

The chain carries TRBV20-1 and TRBJ2-7; the D gene could be TRBD1 or TRBD2 (7 bases each). The CDR3 runs to 13 residues. With 1 base removed from V and 6 bases from J, the gap between germline ends came to 13 bases. Germline lookup yields CDR1 DFQATT and CDR2 SNEGSKA (reference sequence). The CDR3 DNA reads as TGCAGTGCTAGAGTATCCAGGGGGGGCGAGCAGTACTTC. It is translated as CSARVSRGGEQYF.

The gene calls are TRBV9 and TRBJ2-2; D is uncertain. Germline V gives CDR1 SGDLS, CDR2 YYNGEE. This CDR3 is built from 14 residues. V lost 4 bases and J lost 4, with 11 bases in between. In nucleotides, the CDR3 is TGTGCCAGCAGCCAAGAATACGTCACCGGGGAGCTGTTTTTT. Translation: CASSQEYVTGELFF.

This clonotype occurred many times. This sequence joins TRBV20-1 and TRBJ2-7; D gene unclear. From germline, CDR1 is DFQATT and CDR2 SNEGSKA (reference sequence). V was shortened by 3 bases and J by 2 bases, with 5 bases between the two germline ends. This CDR3 spans 11 amino acids. The CDR3, as DNA: TGCAGTGCTAGCCCGACCTACGAGCAGTACTTC. Amino acids: CSASPTYEQYF.

About this clonotype: This could be a read error, since a much larger clone is one nucleotide away. The chain joins TRBV5-6 to TRBJ1-2, with 7 nucleotides matching TRBD1. V shed 3 bases, J shed 6 bases, and the junction held 11 bases outside the gene matches. CDR1 and CDR2 from the germline V gene are SGHDT and YYEEEE. This CDR3 spans 15 amino acids. The CDR3 DNA sequence: TGTGCCAGCAGCTCTACCCGGGACAGAAACCATGGCTACACCTTC. It encodes CASSSTRDRNHGYTF. Supplemented by reference TRBV5-6 and TRBJ1-2, the full variable domain reads DAGVTQSPTHLIKTRGQQVTLRCSPKSGHDTVSWYQQALGQGPQFIFQYYEEEERQRGNFPDRFSGHQFPNYSSELNVNALLLGDSALYLCASSSTRDRNHGYTFGSGTRLTVV.

The rearrangement links TRBV19 to TRBJ2-3, with 9 bases aligning to TRBD2. The CDR3 spans 16 residues. Trimming removed 9 bases from V and 1 base from J; junction bases left unmatched: 11. Looked up from germline, CDR1 is LNHDA and CDR2 is SQIVND (reference sequence). Here the CDR3 reads CASSVQAGGRTDTQYF. In DNA, the CDR3 is TGTGCCAGCAGCGTACAAGCGGGGGGCCGCACAGATACGCAGTATTTT.

To note about this clonotype: This clone may be a read error of a much larger clone one base away. The rearrangement links TRBV9 to TRBJ1-1; D not certain. V lost 4 bases, J lost 4 bases, and 20 bases lay in between. The CDR3 length is 16 residues. Per the germline V gene, CDR1 is SGDLS and CDR2 is YYNGEE. The CDR3 reads CASSPLKVEEGTEAFF. CDR3 bases: TGTGCCAGCAGCCCTCTCAAGGTCGAAGAGGGCACTGAAGCTTTCTTT.

The chain joins TRBV7-9 to TRBJ2-7; TRBD1 matches 8 bases. From germline, CDR1 is SEHNR and CDR2 FQNEAQ (reference sequence). Unmatched junction bases numbered 9, after V lost 5 bases and J lost 6 bases. CDR3 length: 14 amino acids. The CDR3 loop reads CASSTQGAGGEQYF. The CDR3 DNA reads TGTGCCAGCAGCACCCAGGGGGCTGGAGGCGAGCAGTACTTC. Filled out from reference TRBV7-9 and TRBJ2-7, the complete variable domain reads DTGVSQNPRHKITKRGQNVTFRCDPISEHNRLYWYRQTLGQGPEFLTYFQNEAQLEKSRLLSDRFSAERPKGSFSTLEIQRTEQGDSAMYLCASSTQGAGGEQYFGPGTRLTVT.

The gene calls are TRBV7-9 and TRBJ2-7; the D is unclear. CDR1 is SEHNR and CDR2 is FQNEAQ in the germline V gene (reference sequence). Trimming removed 3 bases at V and 3 bases at J, with 9 bases between. The CDR3 extends over 13 amino acids. The CDR3, as DNA: TGTGCCAGCAGCTTGCAAGGGTACTACGAGCAGTACTTC. Its protein is CASSLQGYYEQYF.

As regards this clonotype: No conserved phenylalanine or tryptophan ends this CDR3, so it is likely a read error. CDR3 sequence reads: CASSLRAPSTSPLHI. As DNA, the CDR3 is TGTGCCAGCAGCCTACGGGCCCCATCGACTTCACCCCTCCACATT. The chain has TRBV14 and TRBJ1-6; D not certain. The germline V gene encodes CDR1 SGHDN and CDR2 FVKESK. Deletions cut 4 bases from V and 9 bases from J, with 16 bases between. This CDR3 is built from 15 residues.

The chain recombines TRBV5-4 with TRBJ1-1; no clear D. The germline CDR1 and CDR2 sequences are SGHNT and YYREEE (reference sequence). There are 15 residues in the CDR3. Trimming cost V 4 bases and J 7 bases, with 20 bases left between them. Written as DNA, the CDR3 is TGTGCCAGCAGCATCTTACAGAGGGCGGGCGTTGAAGCTTTCTTT. Residues: CASSILQRAGVEAFF.

Note on this clonotype: Possible read error: a much larger clone is one base away. V usage is TRBV12-5 and J usage is TRBJ2-3; 7 nucleotides match TRBD2. This CDR3 contains 17 residues. CDR1 is LGHNT, CDR2 FRNRAP, per germline. The CDR3 loop is CASGLVTGGDGTDAQYF. The CDR3 DNA sequence: TGTGCTAGTGGTTTGGTCACGGGGGGAGACGGCACAGATGCGCAGTATTTT.